Listed here are 26 T cell receptor beta chains from one sample, sequenced in a study of CXCR3-negative and CXCR3-positive naive CD8 T cells (dated by TCRdb to about 2019). These receptors have no known antigen. What the research found in general, with its limitations: TRB CDR3s from CXCR3-positive naive cells showed higher hydrophobicity (lower Kidera factor 4), lower energy, and higher strength and volume indices than CXCR3-negative naive cells.

For sequencing, a NextSeq 550 was employed. The Human TCR Profiling Kit (MiLaboratory) was used to prepare UMI-labeled 5' RACE TRB cDNA libraries. Once TCRdb had reprocessed the reads, it stored one entry per CDR3 protein sequence and supplied no DNA. The sample table records approximately 59,000 distinct CDR3 sequences. Approximately 0.76% of the sample is in the top ten clones. Sequencing was done on a sample of naive CXCR3+ CD8+ T cells from blood. Per the publication, the cell subset or site label means: CD45RO-CCR7+CD27+CD95- naive CD8+ T cells expressing CXCR3 (TNR3+). The receptor set was obtained from a human donor in good health. Some clones in this sample may be carry-over from other donors' samples.

The chain links TRBV5-3 to TRBJ2-2; TCRdb gives TRBD1 as the D gene, but with no DNA this cannot be confirmed. TRBV5-3 is labeled an ORF, and its function is uncertain. The CDR3 totals 19 residues. CDR3 region: CARSHRDRALKVNTGELFF.

The J gene is TRBJ2-3, the V gene TRBV4-3; TCRdb returns TRBD2, unconfirmable since there is no DNA. The CDR3 loop spans 18 amino acids. Germline loops: CDR1 LGHNA, CDR2 YSLEER. The CDR3 loop is CASSQDWAGTSGGDTQYF.

This sequence joins TRBV10-3 and TRBJ2-2; the D gene TCRdb calls, TRBD1, cannot be checked with no DNA. The germline CDR1 and CDR2 sequences are ENHRY and SYGVKD. The CDR3 length is 17 residues. The CDR3 sequence: CAISESPTGPNTGELFF.

The chain uses TRBV29-1 and TRBJ2-1. The V gene's germline CDR1 is SQVTM and CDR2 ANQGSEA. The CDR3 is 14 residues long. This CDR3 reads CSAERQTSYNEQFF.

V is TRBV27 and J is TRBJ1-1; TCRdb lists TRBD1, though no DNA is available to test this call. This CDR3 is built from 13 residues. Germline V gene lookup returns CDR1 MNHEY and CDR2 SMNVEV (reference sequence). The CDR3 sequence is CASSKDRGPEAFF.

The V call is TRBV28, the J call TRBJ2-5; absent DNA, TCRdb's TRBD2 call cannot be checked. CDR1 MDHEN and CDR2 SYDVKM come from the germline V gene. There are 19 residues in the CDR3. The CDR3 protein is CASSLRPGTSSGGIETQYF.

The rearrangement uses TRBV6-2 or TRBV6-3 and TRBJ2-7; TCRdb selects TRBD1, and the lack of DNA leaves this call unchecked. Germline V gene data show CDR1 as MNHEY and CDR2 as SVGEGT. The CDR3 runs to 15 residues. The CDR3 loop reads CASRGLDTTTHEQYF.

The J gene is TRBJ2-3, the V gene TRBV11-2. CDR1 and CDR2 (germline): SGHAT, FQNNGV. The CDR3 is 13 residues long. The CDR3 region is CASSHAWTDTQYF.

The chain carries TRBV6-5 and TRBJ2-7; as DNA is missing, the TRBD1 call by TCRdb cannot be tested. This CDR3 region has 13 residues. Looked up from germline, CDR1 is MNHEY and CDR2 is SVGAGI. CDR3 in amino acids: CASSYGTPAEQYF.

This chain links TRBV29-1 with TRBJ2-7; TCRdb calls TRBD1, which cannot be checked without DNA. CDR1 and CDR2 from the germline V gene are SQVTM and ANQGSEA. The CDR3 runs 12 residues. CDR3 sequence reads: CSVSWGHYEQYF.

J is TRBJ2-1 and V is TRBV4-1; TCRdb names TRBD2, which stays unverified in the absence of DNA. The V gene's germline CDR1 is MGHRA and CDR2 YSYEKL. This CDR3 is 15 amino acids long. The CDR3 loop is CASSPLRTSGNEQFF.

The chain uses TRBV7-6 and TRBJ1-3; with no DNA, the TCRdb D assignment of TRBD1 cannot be verified. The germline CDR1 and CDR2 sequences are SGHVS and FNYEAQ. The CDR3 runs 15 residues. Here the CDR3 reads CASSPGAVAGNTIYF. The whole variable domain, remainder taken from reference TRBV7-6 and TRBJ1-3, is GAGVSQSPRYKVTKRGQDVALRCDPISGHVSLYWYRQALGQGPEFLTYFNYEAQQDKSGLPNDRFSAERPEGSISTLTIQRTEQRDSAMYRCASSPGAVAGNTIYFGEGSWLTVV.

This chain connects TRBV3-1 to TRBJ2-7; TCRdb gives TRBD1 as the D gene, but with no DNA this cannot be confirmed. The CDR3 contains 16 residues. Looked up from germline, CDR1 is LGHDT and CDR2 is YNNKEL (reference sequence). The CDR3 sequence: CASSQDIPGPIYEQYF.

The V call is TRBV28, the J call TRBJ2-2; TCRdb lists TRBD1, though no DNA is available to test this call. This CDR3 is built from 15 residues. CDR1 MDHEN and CDR2 SYDVKM come from the germline V gene. CDR3 protein: CASSPLRGQTGELFF.

V is TRBV27 and J is TRBJ2-7. The CDR3 is made up of 12 amino acids. Per germline, CDR1 MNHEY and CDR2 SMNVEV (reference sequence). This CDR3 reads CASSLEGYEQYF.

The CDR3 protein is CASSGGFYNEQFF. The rearrangement uses TRBV11-1 and TRBJ2-1; TCRdb outputs TRBD1, but without DNA this stays unchecked. The CDR3 consists of 13 residues. Germline assignment: CDR1 SGHAT and CDR2 FQDESV (reference sequence).

The rearrangement joins TRBV7-6 to TRBJ2-3; no DNA is available, so the TRBD1 call from TCRdb remains unchecked. This CDR3 comprises 16 residues. Germline CDR1 reads SGHVS; CDR2 reads FNYEAQ. CDR3 region: CATRDPSGTASGTQYF.

V usage is TRBV6-1 and J usage is TRBJ2-5; the TCRdb D gene call, TRBD1, has no DNA to confirm it. The CDR3 is 14 amino acids. CDR1 and CDR2 from the germline V gene are MNHNS and SASEGT. The CDR3 spells CASSDGRGVETQYF.

This chain links TRBV7-6 with TRBJ2-2; TCRdb selects TRBD1, and the lack of DNA leaves this call unchecked. Per the germline V gene, CDR1 is SGHVS and CDR2 is FNYEAQ. This CDR3 spans 15 amino acids. The CDR3 spells CASSPGGSDTGELFF.

CDR3 sequence: CASSEWDRTYYGYTF. The chain links TRBV25-1 to TRBJ1-2; TCRdb outputs TRBD1, but without DNA this stays unchecked. The CDR3 covers 15 residues. Germline CDR1 is MGHDK and CDR2 is SYGVNS.

V usage is TRBV13 and J usage is TRBJ2-1. CDR1 is PRHDT and CDR2 is FYEKMQ in the germline V gene (reference sequence). This CDR3 spans 11 amino acids. CDR3 sequence reads: CASSLVSPVFF.

This rearrangement joins TRBV7-9 to TRBJ1-5; TCRdb's D gene call, TRBD1, goes unchecked for lack of DNA. The germline V gene has CDR1 SEHNR and CDR2 FQNEAQ (reference sequence). The CDR3 contains 14 residues. This chain's CDR3 is CASSLGQADQPQHF.

The CDR3 spells CASRARTSGTTDTQYF. V gene TRBV12-3 or TRBV12-4 combines with J gene TRBJ2-3; as DNA is missing, the TRBD2 call by TCRdb cannot be tested. The CDR3 length is 16 residues.

The V gene is TRBV7-9, the J gene TRBJ2-1; TCRdb lists TRBD2, though no DNA is available to test this call. The CDR3 loop spans 16 amino acids. In germline, CDR1 is SEHNR, CDR2 FQNEAQ (reference sequence). This chain's CDR3 is CASSLVGGGAINEQFF.

The chain carries TRBV7-6 and TRBJ1-4; the TRBD1 assignment by TCRdb is unverifiable without DNA. The CDR3 extends over 17 amino acids. CDR1 and CDR2 (germline): SGHVS, FNYEAQ. The CDR3 sequence is CASSNQGRGLTNEKLFF.

The rearrangement joins TRBV15 to TRBJ2-5. The CDR3 sequence is 13 residues long. The germline CDR1 and CDR2 sequences are LNHNV and YYDKDF (reference sequence). The CDR3 is CATSRYRGETQYF.